The 9 T cell receptor beta chains in this list originate from one sample, sequenced in a study of blood T cell repertoires in COVID-19. Profiling relied on immunoSEQ multiplex PCR, and the TCRdb table lists in-frame clones only, not all of them. The table includes 280,000 or so clones, 90% detected once. The sequencing input was PBMCs or T cells enriched from blood (not recorded which). The receptors stem from a woman aged 18-29 years with acute COVID-19.

V usage is TRBV3-1 (or the pseudogene TRBV3-2) and J usage is TRBJ2-1, with 8 nucleotides matching TRBD2. This CDR3 is 17 amino acids long. Germline CDR1 LGHDT, CDR2 YNNKEL (reference sequence). The trim removed 0 bases at V and 13 bases at J, leaving 17 bases unmatched. CDR3 nucleotides: TGTGCCAGCAGCCAAGAGGTTCTGGATCCGGGCGGGAGGTTTCAGTTCTTC. Protein: CASSQEVLDPGGRFQFF.

J is TRBJ2-1 and V is TRBV9; TRBD2 aligns across 8 bases. CDR3 size: 15 residues. From germline, CDR1 is SGDLS and CDR2 YYNGEE. The J segment lost 5 bases and the V segment lost 0 bases, leaving 4 bases of the junction unmatched. The CDR3 here is CASSVAGGSHNEQFF. The CDR3 bases are TGTGCCAGCAGCGTAGCGGGAGGGTCCCACAATGAGCAGTTCTTC.

The rearrangement uses TRBV10-3 and TRBJ2-1, with 13 nucleotides matching TRBD2. Germline lookup yields CDR1 ENHRY and CDR2 SYGVKD. Germline trimming cut 4 bases from V and 8 bases from J; bases unmatched to any gene: 5. The CDR3 is 15 residues long. The CDR3 bases are TGTGCCATCAGTGGGACTAGCGGGAGTTTGGATGAGCAGTTCTTC. This translates into CAISGTSGSLDEQFF.

This clone was observed a few times. The chain joins TRBV5-8 to TRBJ1-2, with 7 bases aligning to TRBD1. CDR3 length: 14 amino acids. V dropped 4 bases and J dropped 5; count of bases not matched to a gene: 8. CDR1 and CDR2 from the germline V gene are SGHTS and YDEGEE. This CDR3 is CASSRQGPIYGYTF. The CDR3 DNA follows: TGTGCCAGCAGCCGACAGGGACCGATTTATGGCTACACCTTC.

This clone was counted ten times or more. The genes are TRBV7-9 and TRBJ2-7; the D gene is possibly TRBD1 (5 bases). The CDR3 spans 12 residues. Germline V gives CDR1 SEHNR, CDR2 FQNEAQ (reference sequence). Trimming removed 4 bases at V and 3 bases at J, with 7 bases between. Here the CDR3 reads CASSWGFYEQYF. The CDR3 DNA sequence: TGTGCCAGCAGCTGGGGCTTCTACGAGCAGTACTTC.

The chain employs TRBV7-9 and TRBJ1-2; D might be TRBD1 (6 bases). The V gene lost 5 bases and the J gene lost 0 bases, with 13 bases spanning the gap. Germline assignment: CDR1 SEHNR and CDR2 FQNEAQ (reference sequence). This CDR3 is built from 15 residues. The CDR3 sequence: CASSPSGDPNYGYTF. The CDR3, as DNA: TGTGCCAGCAGCCCCTCAGGGGACCCTAACTATGGCTACACCTTC.

CDR3: CASRPTGNTIYF. CDR3 sequence (DNA): TGTGCCAGCAGACCGACAGGAAACACCATATATTTT. The chain combines TRBV7-8 with TRBJ1-3; D unresolved. With 6 bases removed from V and 4 bases from J, the gap between germline ends came to 7 bases. In germline, CDR1 is SGHVS, CDR2 FQNEAQ. The CDR3 has 12 amino acids.

The J gene is TRBJ2-7, the V gene TRBV7-9; weak D call: TRBD2 (5 bases). There are 13 residues in the CDR3. Germline lookup yields CDR1 SEHNR and CDR2 FQNEAQ (reference sequence). V lost 1 base to trimming and J lost 4 bases, with 8 bases between them. The CDR3 DNA sequence: TGTGCCAGCAGCTTAGGACTAAATTACGAGCAGTACTTC. Encoded protein: CASSLGLNYEQYF.

The chain employs TRBV19 and TRBJ2-7, with D perhaps TRBD1 (6 bases). Between the trimmed V and J ends, which lost 5 bases and 5 bases, there was a span of 10 bases. The CDR3 runs to 12 residues. From germline, CDR1 is LNHDA and CDR2 SQIVND (reference sequence). In nucleotides, the CDR3 is TGTGCCAGTAGTCAACAGGGCAACGAGCAGTACTTC. Protein: CASSQQGNEQYF.